This entry lists 23 T cell receptor beta chains sequenced from one sample in a study of shared clonotypes between healthy human individuals. TCRdb's table, derived via immunoSEQ multiplex PCR, lists solely in-frame clones and lacks some. This sample has about 2.4 million clones, with roughly 93% found just once. Sequenced sample: naive CD4+ T cells from PBMCs. Subset defined: CD45RA+ positively selected. All receptors derive from a man aged 18 to 30 in good health. Some clones in this sample may be carry-over from other donors' samples.

The genes are TRBV7-2 and TRBJ2-7; no definite D call. This CDR3 is 14 amino acids long. Germline V lookup: CDR1 SGHTA, CDR2 FQGNSA. Deletions cut 3 bases from V and 0 bases from J, with 9 bases between. CDR3 protein: CASSLDVNSYEQYF. Here the CDR3 DNA reads TGTGCCAGCAGCTTGGACGTAAACTCCTACGAGCAGTACTTC. Based on the CDR3 plus reference TRBV7-2 and TRBJ2-7, the full variable domain is GAGVSQSPSNKVTEKGKDVELRCDPISGHTALYWYRQSLGQGLEFLIYFQGNSAPDKSGLPSDRFSAERTGGSVSTLTIQRTQQEDSAVYLCASSLDVNSYEQYFGPGTRLTVT.

CDR3 region: CASSLAYAATGELFF. CDR3 bases: TGTGCCAGCAGCTTGGCCTATGCGGCTACCGGGGAGCTGTTTTTT. This chain uses TRBV5-4 with TRBJ2-2; unclear D gene. V was cut by 0 bases and J by 5 bases, with 11 bases left in between. This CDR3 contains 15 residues. CDR1 and CDR2 (germline): SGHNT, YYREEE (reference sequence).

This clone appeared once. This chain links TRBV9 with TRBJ1-1; D remains unclear. This CDR3 contains 14 residues. V gave up 0 bases and J gave up 4 bases, with 10 bases separating them. Per germline, CDR1 SGDLS and CDR2 YYNGEE. The chain's CDR3 is CASSVGRRGTEAFF. DNA for the CDR3: TGTGCCAGCAGCGTAGGCCGGAGAGGCACTGAAGCTTTCTTT.

The chain employs TRBV5-4 and TRBJ2-7, with TRBD1 matching over 11 bases. This CDR3 region has 14 residues. CDR1 and CDR2 (germline): SGHNT, YYREEE (reference sequence). The V gene end was trimmed by 2 bases and the J gene end by 6 bases; junction bases not matched to a gene: 4. The CDR3 DNA reads as TGTGCCAGCAGCTTAGGACAGGGGGCAACCGAGCAGTACTTC. Its protein is CASSLGQGATEQYF.

This chain joins TRBV7-2 and TRBJ2-5; the D is unclear. Trimming cost V 8 bases and J 2 bases, with 18 bases left between them. The CDR3 length is 15 residues. From germline, CDR1 is SGHTA and CDR2 FQGNSA. The DNA of the CDR3 is TGTGCCAGCTCTCGGGCTAACCTCGATCAAGAGACCCAGTACTTC. Translated: CASSRANLDQETQYF.

The CDR3 spells CSVAGTGGAGVMSGQYF. For the CDR3, the DNA is TGCAGCGTGGCCGGGACAGGGGGCGCGGGAGTAATGAGCGGGCAGTACTTC. The rearrangement joins TRBV29-1 to TRBJ2-7, with TRBD1 matching over 12 bases. Germline V gives CDR1 SQVTM, CDR2 ANQGSEA. The CDR3 is 17 residues long. The trim removed 6 bases at V and 9 bases at J, leaving 21 bases unmatched.

The CDR3 DNA follows: TGTGCCACCAGCAGAACCGGGACCGGCTATGGCTACACCTTC. Translating it yields CATSRTGTGYGYTF. V and J are TRBV15 and TRBJ1-2; TRBD1 might be the D (5 bases). There are 14 residues in the CDR3. The germline V gene has CDR1 LNHNV and CDR2 YYDKDF (reference sequence). V was cut by 2 bases and J by 4 bases, with 11 bases left in between.

The rearrangement links TRBV5-5 to TRBJ1-5; possibly TRBD1 for D (6 bases). The CDR3 runs 17 residues. Germline V lookup: CDR1 SGHKS, CDR2 YYEKEE (reference sequence). Trimming removed 0 bases at V and 0 bases at J, with 13 bases between. The DNA of the CDR3 is TGTGCCAGCAGCTTGGGATCAGGGGCCTATAGCAATCAGCCCCAGCATTTT. Protein product: CASSLGSGAYSNQPQHF. The full variable domain, completed using reference TRBV5-5 and TRBJ1-5, is DAGVTQSPTHLIKTRGQQVTLRCSPISGHKSVSWYQQVLGQGPQFIFQYYEKEERGRGNFPDRFSARQFPNYSSELNVNALLLGDSALYLCASSLGSGAYSNQPQHFGDGTRLSIL.

Here the CDR3 DNA reads TGTGCCAGCAGTGACGGGGGAAGTAACTACGAGCAGTACTTC. Translation gives CASSDGGSNYEQYF. V is TRBV6-1 and J is TRBJ2-7, with D perhaps TRBD2 (6 bases). V lost 3 bases to trimming and J lost 3 bases, with 12 bases between them. This CDR3 has 14 amino acids. CDR1 is MNHNS, CDR2 SASEGT, per germline.

This clone appeared once. The sample has other DNA sequences that encode this CDR3 too. The chain recombines TRBV15 with TRBJ2-3; 7 bases match TRBD2. The V gene end was trimmed by 3 bases and the J gene end by 4 bases; junction bases not matched to a gene: 4. The CDR3 contains 14 residues. CDR1 and CDR2 (germline): LNHNV, YYDKDF (reference sequence). The CDR3 DNA is TGTGCCACCAGCAGGAGGGAGGGCGCAGATACGCAGTATTTT. The encoded protein is CATSRREGADTQYF.

The chain recombines TRBV30 with TRBJ1-2, with D possibly matching TRBD1 (5 bases). The CDR3 contains 16 residues. Per germline, CDR1 GTSNPN and CDR2 SVGIG (reference sequence). With 6 bases removed from V and 0 bases from J, the gap between germline ends came to 20 bases. The CDR3 nucleotides read TGTGCCTGCAACCCCGGGGCCTCAGTATCTAACTATGGCTACACCTTC. Translation gives CACNPGASVSNYGYTF.

J is TRBJ2-3 and V is TRBV25-1; D may be TRBD2 (6 bases). The ends were cut back, 6 bases at V and 3 bases at J, with 13 bases in the middle. The germline gives CDR1 MGHDK, CDR2 SYGVNS. The CDR3 sequence is 14 residues long. CDR3 nucleotides: TGTGCCAGCAGCCCCCCCGGGGGAACAGATACGCAGTATTTT. Translation: CASSPPGGTDTQYF.

The rearrangement joins TRBV15 to TRBJ2-1, with D possibly being TRBD2 (5 bases). V shed 1 base and J shed 0 bases, with 13 bases lying between them. This CDR3 contains 17 residues. Germline V gene sequence: CDR1 LNHNV, CDR2 YYDKDF (reference sequence). The CDR3 DNA reads as TGTGCCACCAGCAGAGCGAGAGAGGGCAGCTCCTACAATGAGCAGTTCTTC. Translation gives CATSRAREGSSYNEQFF.

This rearrangement joins TRBV19 to TRBJ2-5; 7 bases are a match to TRBD1. This CDR3 region has 17 residues. Germline CDR1 and CDR2: LNHDA and SQIVND (reference sequence). Losses at the gene ends were 4 bases for V and 2 bases for J; bases not matched to a gene: 13. CDR3 sequence: CASSKNSGTASQETQYF. The CDR3 nucleotides are TGTGCCAGTAGTAAAAATTCCGGGACAGCCAGTCAAGAGACCCAGTACTTC.

The rearrangement uses TRBV27 and TRBJ2-4; 7 bases are a match to TRBD2. CDR3 length equals 17 residues. Germline CDR1 and CDR2: MNHEY and SMNVEV (reference sequence). Losses at the gene ends were 10 bases for V and 16 bases for J; bases not matched to a gene: 31. DNA of the CDR3: TGTGCCAACAAAAGACCAACCGGGACTACAAACTACCAAGTAAGATACTTC. This codes for CANKRPTGTTNYQVRYF.

The V and J genes are TRBV18 and TRBJ2-7; 7 positions match TRBD1. The germline V gene encodes CDR1 KGHSH and CDR2 LQKENI. After removal of 1 base from V and 5 bases from J, the junction contained 5 bases not matched to a gene. This CDR3 is built from 14 residues. The CDR3 spells CASSPLPTGDEQYF. In nucleotides, the CDR3 is TGTGCCAGCTCACCACTACCTACAGGGGACGAGCAGTACTTC.

The chain combines TRBV6-6 with TRBJ1-5; D is ambiguous. The CDR3 is 16 amino acids. Germline CDR1 MNHNY, CDR2 SVGAGI (reference sequence). The ends were cut back, 6 bases at V and 1 base at J, with 16 bases in the middle. CDR3 residues: CASSLTTPTSNQPQHF. CDR3 bases: TGTGCCAGCAGCCTCACTACACCAACGAGCAATCAGCCCCAGCATTTT.

This chain joins TRBV27 and TRBJ1-1, with a weak D call TRBD1 (6 bases). Germline CDR1 reads MNHEY; CDR2 reads SMNVEV (reference sequence). The CDR3 is made up of 16 amino acids. The V and J ends lost 6 bases and 6 bases respectively, with 23 bases between them. The CDR3 nucleotides are TGTGCCAGCAGCCAGGGTGGGGGGGGCGTCCCCTCTGAAGCTTTCTTT. It yields the protein CASSQGGGGVPSEAFF.

This chain joins TRBV27 and TRBJ2-7; TRBD2 aligns across 7 bases. V lost 5 bases to trimming and J lost 2 bases; unmatched junction nucleotides: 6. The CDR3 contains 14 residues. Germline-derived CDR1 and CDR2 are MNHEY and SMNVEV (reference sequence). CDR3 in amino acids: CASSVERGTYEQYF. The CDR3 DNA follows: TGTGCCAGCAGTGTCGAGCGGGGAACCTACGAGCAGTACTTC.

The CDR3 protein is CASGSMWGASDNEQFF. DNA of the CDR3: TGTGCCAGCGGAAGCATGTGGGGGGCGTCTGACAATGAGCAGTTCTTC. The chain joins TRBV28 to TRBJ2-1; D is possibly TRBD1 or TRBD2 (6 bases each). The CDR3 covers 16 residues. Germline assignment: CDR1 MDHEN and CDR2 SYDVKM. The V gene lost 8 bases and the J gene lost 5 bases, with 22 bases spanning the gap.

The chain uses TRBV7-9 and TRBJ1-1; D perhaps matches TRBD1 (5 bases). The CDR3 extends over 17 amino acids. From germline, CDR1 is SEHNR and CDR2 FQNEAQ (reference sequence). The germline V and J ends were trimmed by 11 bases and 5 bases, with 30 bases remaining between them. The CDR3, as DNA: TGTGCCTGGCAGCCCCCCCCTACTACAGGAGACCTGACTGAAGCTTTCTTT. Protein: CAWQPPPTTGDLTEAFF.

CDR3 bases: TGTGCCAGCAGTCCACTAGCGGGAGTGCATTATGAGCAGTTCTTC. Translation gives CASSPLAGVHYEQFF. V gene TRBV7-3 combines with J gene TRBJ2-1; 11 bases are a match to TRBD2. The CDR3 runs 15 residues. Germline V gene data show CDR1 as SGHTA and CDR2 as FQGTGA. J was trimmed by 8 bases and V by 6 bases; bases with no gene match: 9.

This clone has a single count. V and J are TRBV30 and TRBJ1-2; D unclear. The V and J ends lost 4 bases and 0 bases respectively, with 15 bases between them. The CDR3 covers 15 residues. CDR1 GTSNPN and CDR2 SVGIG come from the germline V gene (reference sequence). CDR3 amino acids: CAWITTGHSNYGYTF. CDR3 DNA sequence: TGTGCCTGGATTACTACCGGCCACTCTAACTATGGCTACACCTTC.